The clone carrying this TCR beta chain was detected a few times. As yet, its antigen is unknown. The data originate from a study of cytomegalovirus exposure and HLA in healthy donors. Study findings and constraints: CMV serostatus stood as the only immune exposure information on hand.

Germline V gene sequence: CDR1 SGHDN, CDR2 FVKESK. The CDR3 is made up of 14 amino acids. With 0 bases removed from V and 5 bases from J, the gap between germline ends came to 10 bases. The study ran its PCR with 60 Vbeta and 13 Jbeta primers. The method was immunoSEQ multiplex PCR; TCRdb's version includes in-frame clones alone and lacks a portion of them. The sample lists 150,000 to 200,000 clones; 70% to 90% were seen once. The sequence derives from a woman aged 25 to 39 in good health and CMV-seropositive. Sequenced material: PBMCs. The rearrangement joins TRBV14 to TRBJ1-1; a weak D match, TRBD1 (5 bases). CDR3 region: CASSQDIGGTEAFF. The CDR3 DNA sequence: TGTGCCAGCAGCCAAGATATTGGGGGGACTGAAGCTTTCTTT.